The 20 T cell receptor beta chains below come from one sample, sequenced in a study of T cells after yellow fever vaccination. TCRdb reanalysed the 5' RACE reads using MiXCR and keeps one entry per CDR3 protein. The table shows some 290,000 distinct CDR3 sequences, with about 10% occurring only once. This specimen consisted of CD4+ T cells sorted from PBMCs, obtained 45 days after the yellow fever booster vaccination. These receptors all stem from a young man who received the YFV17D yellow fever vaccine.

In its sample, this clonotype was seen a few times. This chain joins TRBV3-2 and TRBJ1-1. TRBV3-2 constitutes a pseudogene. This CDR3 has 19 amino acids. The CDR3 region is CASSQDGWRTQPENTEAFF. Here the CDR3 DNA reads TGTGCCAGCAGCCAAGATGGCTGGAGGACACAGCCTGAAAACACTGAAGCTTTCTTT.

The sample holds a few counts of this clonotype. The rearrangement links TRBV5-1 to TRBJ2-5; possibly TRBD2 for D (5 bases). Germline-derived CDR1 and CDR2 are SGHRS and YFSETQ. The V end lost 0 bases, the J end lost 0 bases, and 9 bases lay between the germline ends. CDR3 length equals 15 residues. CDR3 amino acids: CASSLGTQYQETQYF. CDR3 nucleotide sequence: TGCGCCAGCAGCTTGGGGACTCAGTACCAAGAGACCCAGTACTTC.

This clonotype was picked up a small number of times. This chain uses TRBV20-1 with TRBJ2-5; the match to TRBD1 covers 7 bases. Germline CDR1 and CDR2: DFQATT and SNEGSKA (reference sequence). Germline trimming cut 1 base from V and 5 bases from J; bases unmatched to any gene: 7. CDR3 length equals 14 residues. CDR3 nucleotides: TGCAGTGCTAGAGGCAGGGGGAGAGTGGAGACCCAGTACTTC. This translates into CSARGRGRVETQYF.

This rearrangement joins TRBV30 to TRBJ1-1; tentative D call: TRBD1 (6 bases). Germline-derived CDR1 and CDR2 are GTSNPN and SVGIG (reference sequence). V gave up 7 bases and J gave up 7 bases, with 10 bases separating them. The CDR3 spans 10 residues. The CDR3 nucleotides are TGTGCCTTCGGACAGCTTGAAGCTTTCTTT. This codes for CAFGQLEAFF.

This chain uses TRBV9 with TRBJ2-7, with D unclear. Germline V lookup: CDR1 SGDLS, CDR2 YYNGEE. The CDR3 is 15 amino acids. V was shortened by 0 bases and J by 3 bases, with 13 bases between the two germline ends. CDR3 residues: CASSVGPQSYYEQYV. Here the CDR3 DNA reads TGTGCCAGCAGCGTAGGACCTCAGAGCTACTACGAGCAGTACGTC.

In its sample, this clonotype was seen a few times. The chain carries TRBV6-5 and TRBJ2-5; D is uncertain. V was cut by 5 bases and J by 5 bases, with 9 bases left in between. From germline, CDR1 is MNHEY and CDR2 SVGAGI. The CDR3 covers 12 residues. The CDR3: CASSGSSETQYF. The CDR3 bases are TGTGCCAGCAGTGGTTCGTCGGAGACCCAGTACTTC.

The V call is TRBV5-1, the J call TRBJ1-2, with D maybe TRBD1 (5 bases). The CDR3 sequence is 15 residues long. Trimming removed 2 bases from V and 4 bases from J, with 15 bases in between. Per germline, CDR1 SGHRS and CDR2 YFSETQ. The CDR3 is CASSFRDGGAYGYTF. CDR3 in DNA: TGCGCCAGCAGCTTCCGGGACGGTGGAGCCTATGGCTACACCTTC.

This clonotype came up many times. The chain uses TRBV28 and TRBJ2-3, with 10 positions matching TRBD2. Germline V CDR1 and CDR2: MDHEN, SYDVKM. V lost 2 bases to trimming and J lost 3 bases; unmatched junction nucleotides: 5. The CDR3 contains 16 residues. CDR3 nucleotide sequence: TGTGCCAGCAGTTTAGGTCCGGGACTAGCGACAGATACGCAGTATTTT. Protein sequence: CASSLGPGLATDTQYF.

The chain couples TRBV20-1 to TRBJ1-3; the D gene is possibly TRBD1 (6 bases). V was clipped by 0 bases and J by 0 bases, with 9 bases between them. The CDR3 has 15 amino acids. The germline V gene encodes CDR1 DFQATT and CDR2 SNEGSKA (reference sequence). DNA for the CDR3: TGCAGTGCTAGAGATACAGGGATCTCTGGAAACACCATATATTTT. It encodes CSARDTGISGNTIYF.

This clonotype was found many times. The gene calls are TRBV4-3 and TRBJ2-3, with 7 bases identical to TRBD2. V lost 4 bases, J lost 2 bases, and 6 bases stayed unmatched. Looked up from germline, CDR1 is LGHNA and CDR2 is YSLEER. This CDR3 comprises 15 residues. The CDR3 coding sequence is TGCGCCAGCAGCCGCGCGGGGGACCCCACAGATACGCAGTATTTT. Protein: CASSRAGDPTDTQYF.

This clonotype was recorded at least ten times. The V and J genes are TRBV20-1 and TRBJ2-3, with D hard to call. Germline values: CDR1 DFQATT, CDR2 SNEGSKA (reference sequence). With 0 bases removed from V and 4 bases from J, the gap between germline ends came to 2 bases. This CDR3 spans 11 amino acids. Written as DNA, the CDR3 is TGCAGTGCTAGAGAGGCAGATACGCAGTATTTT. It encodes CSAREADTQYF.

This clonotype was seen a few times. The CDR3 nucleotides are TGTGCCAGCAGCGTAGACTGGGTCGACAATGAGCAGTTCTTC. Encoded protein: CASSVDWVDNEQFF. The V and J genes are TRBV9 and TRBJ2-1, with D hard to call. The CDR3 has 14 amino acids. Trimming took 0 bases from V and 5 from J, leaving 9 bases between them. Germline V gene lookup returns CDR1 SGDLS and CDR2 YYNGEE.

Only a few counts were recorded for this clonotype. CDR3 amino acids: CASNRFRGHNEQFF. CDR3 sequence (DNA): TGTGCCAGCAACAGGTTTCGAGGCCACAATGAGCAGTTCTTC. The genes are TRBV28 and TRBJ2-1; the D gene is possibly TRBD1 (5 bases). CDR3 length equals 14 residues. The V and J ends lost 7 bases and 5 bases respectively, with 15 bases between them. The germline gives CDR1 MDHEN, CDR2 SYDVKM.

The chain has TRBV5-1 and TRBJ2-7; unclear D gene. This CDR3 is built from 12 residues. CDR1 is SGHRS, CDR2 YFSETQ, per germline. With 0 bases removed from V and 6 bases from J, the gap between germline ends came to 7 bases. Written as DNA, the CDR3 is TGCGCCAGCAGCTTGGCCGCCGGCGAGCAGTACTTC. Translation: CASSLAAGEQYF.

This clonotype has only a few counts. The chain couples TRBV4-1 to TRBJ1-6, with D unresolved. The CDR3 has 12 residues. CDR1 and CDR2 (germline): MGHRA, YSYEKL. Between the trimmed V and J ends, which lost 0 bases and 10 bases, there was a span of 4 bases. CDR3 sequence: CASSQDRSPLHF. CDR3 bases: TGCGCCAGCAGCCAAGATAGGTCACCCCTCCACTTT.

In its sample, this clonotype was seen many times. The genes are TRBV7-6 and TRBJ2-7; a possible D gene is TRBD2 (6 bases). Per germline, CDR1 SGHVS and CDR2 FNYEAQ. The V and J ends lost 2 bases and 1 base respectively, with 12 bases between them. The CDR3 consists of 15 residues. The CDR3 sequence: CASSLWGGSSYEQYF. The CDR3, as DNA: TGTGCCAGCAGCTTATGGGGAGGCAGTTCCTACGAGCAGTACTTC.

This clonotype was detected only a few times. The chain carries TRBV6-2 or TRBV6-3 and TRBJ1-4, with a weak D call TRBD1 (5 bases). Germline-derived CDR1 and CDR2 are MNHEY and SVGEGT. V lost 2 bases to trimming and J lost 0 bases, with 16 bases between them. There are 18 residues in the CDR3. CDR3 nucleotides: TGTGCCAGCAGTTACGCCTTCGGAGAGACAGCAACTAATGAAAAACTGTTTTTT. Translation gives CASSYAFGETATNEKLFF.

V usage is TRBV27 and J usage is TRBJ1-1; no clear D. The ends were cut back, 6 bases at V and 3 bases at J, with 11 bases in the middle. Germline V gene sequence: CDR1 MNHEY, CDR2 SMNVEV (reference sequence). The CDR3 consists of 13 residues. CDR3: CASSRGRYTEAFF. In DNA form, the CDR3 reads TGTGCCAGCAGCCGCGGACGGTACACTGAAGCTTTCTTT.

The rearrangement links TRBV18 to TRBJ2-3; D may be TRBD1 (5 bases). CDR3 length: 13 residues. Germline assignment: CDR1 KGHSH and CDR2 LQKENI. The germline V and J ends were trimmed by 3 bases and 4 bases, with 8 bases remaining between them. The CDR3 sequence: CASSPLGPDTQYF. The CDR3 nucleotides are TGTGCCAGCTCACCCCTGGGGCCAGATACGCAGTATTTT.

The chain's CDR3 is CASSLAARDRGLYSHFYEQYF. CDR3 sequence (DNA): TGTGCCAGCAGTTTAGCAGCCCGGGACAGGGGGCTTTACTCCCACTTCTACGAGCAGTACTTC. The V call is TRBV6-5, the J call TRBJ2-7; TRBD1 matches 12 bases. The CDR3 totals 21 residues. Per the germline V gene, CDR1 is MNHEY and CDR2 is SVGAGI. The junction had 22 bases not matched to a gene; V was cut back by 4 bases and J by 3 bases.